The clone carrying this T cell receptor beta chain was observed once. The sample originates from a study of cytomegalovirus exposure and HLA in healthy donors. Germline-derived CDR1 and CDR2 are SEHNR and FQNEAQ (reference sequence). CDR3 length equals 15 residues. J was trimmed by 3 bases and V by 6 bases; bases with no gene match: 8. The PCR was carried out with 60 Vbeta primers and 13 Jbeta primers. Profiled with immunoSEQ multiplex PCR; TCRdb holds only in-frame clones, not every one. The table records some 110,000 clones, roughly four fifths of them present only once. The receptor's source is a male donor in good health and CMV-seropositive. Material: PBMCs. This rearrangement joins TRBV7-9 to TRBJ1-2; 9 positions agree with TRBD1. CDR3 residues: CASRTGTGPDYGYTF. CDR3 coding DNA: TGTGCCAGCAGGACCGGGACAGGGCCTGACTATGGCTACACCTTC. The entire variable domain, with the rest obtained from reference TRBV7-9 and TRBJ1-2, is as follows: DTGVSQNPRHKITKRGQNVTFRCDPISEHNRLYWYRQTLGQGPEFLTYFQNEAQLEKSRLLSDRFSAERPKGSFSTLEIQRTEQGDSAMYLCASRTGTGPDYGYTFGSGTRLTVV.